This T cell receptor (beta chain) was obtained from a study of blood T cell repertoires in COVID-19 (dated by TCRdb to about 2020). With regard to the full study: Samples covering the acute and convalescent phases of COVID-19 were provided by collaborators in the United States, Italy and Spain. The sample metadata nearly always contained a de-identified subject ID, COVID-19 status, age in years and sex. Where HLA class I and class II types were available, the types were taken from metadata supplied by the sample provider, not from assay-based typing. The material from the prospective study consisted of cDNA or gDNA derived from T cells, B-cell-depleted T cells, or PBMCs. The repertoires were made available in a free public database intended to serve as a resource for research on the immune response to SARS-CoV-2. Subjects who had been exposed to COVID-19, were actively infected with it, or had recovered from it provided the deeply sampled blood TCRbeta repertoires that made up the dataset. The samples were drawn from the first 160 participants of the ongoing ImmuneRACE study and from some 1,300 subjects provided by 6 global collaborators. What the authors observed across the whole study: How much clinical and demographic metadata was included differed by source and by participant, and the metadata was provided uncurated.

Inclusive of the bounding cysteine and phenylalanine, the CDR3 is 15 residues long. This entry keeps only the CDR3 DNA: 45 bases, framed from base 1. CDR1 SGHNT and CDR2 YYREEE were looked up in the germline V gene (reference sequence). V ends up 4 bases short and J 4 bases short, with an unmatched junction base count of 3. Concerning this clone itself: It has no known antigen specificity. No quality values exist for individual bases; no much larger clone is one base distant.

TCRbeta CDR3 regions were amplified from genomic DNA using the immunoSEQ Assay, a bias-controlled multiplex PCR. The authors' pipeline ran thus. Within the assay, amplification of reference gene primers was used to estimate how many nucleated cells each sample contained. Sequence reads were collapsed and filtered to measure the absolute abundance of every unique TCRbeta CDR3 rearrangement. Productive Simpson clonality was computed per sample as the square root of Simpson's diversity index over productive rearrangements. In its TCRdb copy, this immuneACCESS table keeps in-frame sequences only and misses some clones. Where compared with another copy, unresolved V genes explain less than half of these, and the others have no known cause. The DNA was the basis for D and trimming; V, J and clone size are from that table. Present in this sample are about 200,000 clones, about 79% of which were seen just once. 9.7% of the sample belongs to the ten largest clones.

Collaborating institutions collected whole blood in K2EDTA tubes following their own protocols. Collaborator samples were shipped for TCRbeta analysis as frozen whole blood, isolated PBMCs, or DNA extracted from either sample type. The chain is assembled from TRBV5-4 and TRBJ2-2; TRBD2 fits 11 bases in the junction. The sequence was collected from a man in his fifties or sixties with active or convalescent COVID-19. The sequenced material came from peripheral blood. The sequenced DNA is TGTGCCAGCAGCCCTCTAGCGGGGGGCACCGGGGAGCTGTTTTTT. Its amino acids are CASSPLAGGTGELFF. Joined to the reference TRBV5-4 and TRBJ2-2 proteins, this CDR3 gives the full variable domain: ETGVTQSPTHLIKTRGQQVTLRCSSQSGHNTVSWYQQALGQGPQFIFQYYREEENGRGNFPPRFSGLQFPNYSSELNVNALELDDSALYLCASSPLAGGTGELFFGEGSRLTVL.